The 16 T cell receptor beta chains presented below share a single source sample, sequenced in a study of T cell repertoires in cytomegalovirus infection. TCRdb ran MiXCR on the reads and lists one entry per CDR3 protein. Of roughly 150,000 distinct CDR3 sequences in the sample, roughly a third were seen once. These receptors are not linked to any known antigen. Here the sequenced sample was CD8+ T cells from cultured PBMCs, taken from culture after CMV antigen stimulation. Every receptor here comes from a human donor in good health (CMV status not recorded). Some clones in this sample may be carry-over from other donors' samples.

For the CDR3, the DNA is TGTGCCAGCAGTGGGGAGACCTCTAGCACAGATACGCAGTATTTT. Its translation is CASSGETSSTDTQYF. The chain joins TRBV28 to TRBJ2-3; possible D gene TRBD2, 5 bases. Deletions cut 5 bases from V and 0 bases from J, with 12 bases between. Looked up from germline, CDR1 is MDHEN and CDR2 is SYDVKM. The CDR3 consists of 15 residues.

The table lists this clonotype with many counts. The chain links TRBV12-3 or TRBV12-4 to TRBJ1-1; 11 nucleotides line up with TRBD1. The V gene end was trimmed by 6 bases and the J gene end by 4 bases; junction bases not matched to a gene: 4. The CDR3 loop spans 14 amino acids. The CDR3 DNA reads as TGTGCCAGCAGAAAGGACAGGGGGCTCACTGAAGCTTTCTTT. It encodes CASRKDRGLTEAFF.

V gene TRBV7-6 combines with J gene TRBJ2-5, with TRBD1 identical over 12 bases. The CDR3 is 20 amino acids. CDR1 and CDR2 (germline): SGHVS, FNYEAQ. Trimming cost V 2 bases and J 1 base; bases outside gene matches: 14. This CDR3 reads CASSLPAGTGGALGQETQYF. The CDR3 coding sequence is TGTGCCAGCAGCTTACCTGCCGGGACAGGGGGCGCATTGGGCCAAGAGACCCAGTACTTC. Full variable domain (missing parts from reference TRBV7-6 and TRBJ2-5): GAGVSQSPRYKVTKRGQDVALRCDPISGHVSLYWYRQALGQGPEFLTYFNYEAQQDKSGLPNDRFSAERPEGSISTLTIQRTEQRDSAMYRCASSLPAGTGGALGQETQYFGPGTRLLVL.

V gene TRBV4-1 combines with J gene TRBJ2-1; the match to TRBD2 covers 8 bases. The germline CDR1 and CDR2 sequences are MGHRA and YSYEKL. V was pared by 2 bases and J by 6 bases, with 9 bases of the junction left unmatched. CDR3 size: 16 residues. The CDR3 loop reads CASSQHLDGGANEQFF. The CDR3 region has the DNA TGCGCCAGCAGCCAACACCTGGACGGGGGGGCCAATGAGCAGTTCTTC.

This clonotype came up a few times. The genes are TRBV14 and TRBJ1-6, with 9 bases that match TRBD1. Germline V gene data show CDR1 as SGHDN and CDR2 as FVKESK. V lost 3 bases and J lost 9; bases outside the gene matches: 6. The CDR3 is made up of 15 amino acids. The CDR3 here is CASSQAGTGSSPLHF. The DNA for the CDR3 is TGTGCCAGCAGCCAGGCCGGGACAGGGTCTTCACCCCTCCACTTT.

This clonotype has only a few counts. V is TRBV3-1 and J is TRBJ2-1; D perhaps matches TRBD1 (6 bases). Between the trimmed V and J ends, which lost 2 bases and 0 bases, there was a span of 29 bases. The CDR3 has 22 residues. The germline V gene encodes CDR1 LGHDT and CDR2 YNNKEL (reference sequence). CDR3 in DNA: TGTGCCAGCAGCCAAAATTTTTGGGACCGGACAGCCAAGCCTTCCTCCTACAATGAGCAGTTCTTC. It translates to CASSQNFWDRTAKPSSYNEQFF.

This chain links TRBV2 with TRBJ2-1; 9 bases fit TRBD1. The junction had 12 bases not matched to a gene; V was cut back by 6 bases and J by 9 bases. The CDR3 runs 15 residues. Per the germline V gene, CDR1 is SNHLY and CDR2 is FYNNEI. In DNA, the CDR3 is TGTGCCAGCAGCGGGGGACAGGGACTGTGGACTGAGCAGTTCTTC. It encodes CASSGGQGLWTEQFF.

CDR3 region: CASSGLLYGYTF. CDR3 coding DNA: TGTGCCAGTAGTGGGCTTCTCTATGGCTACACCTTC. The genes are TRBV19 and TRBJ1-2; no clear D gene. CDR1 and CDR2 from the germline V gene are LNHDA and SQIVND (reference sequence). CDR3 size: 12 residues. Trimming shortened V by 5 bases and J by 4 bases, and 8 bases separated the two germline ends. The full variable domain, with the rest looked up from reference TRBV19 and TRBJ1-2, is DGGITQSPKYLFRKEGQNVTLSCEQNLNHDAMYWYRQDPGQGLRLIYYSQIVNDFQKGDIAEGYSVSREKKESFPLTVTSAQKNPTAFYLCASSGLLYGYTFGSGTRLTVV.

This chain links TRBV19 with TRBJ1-6; 8 bases agree with TRBD1. The CDR3 loop spans 14 amino acids. Unmatched junction bases numbered 16, after V lost 7 bases and J lost 17 bases. The V gene's germline CDR1 is LNHDA and CDR2 SQIVND (reference sequence). The DNA for the CDR3 is TGTGCCAGTACCCTCACTCCTCAGGGGACAGGAATCCACTTT. Translation gives CASTLTPQGTGIHF.

This clonotype was counted only a few times. V usage is TRBV10-2 and J usage is TRBJ1-1; TRBD1 is a possible D gene (5 bases). The CDR3 runs 16 residues. The V end was cut by 4 bases, the J end by 0 bases, with 15 bases between. Looked up from germline, CDR1 is WSHSY and CDR2 is SAAADI. The CDR3 here is CASSVGPGQMNTEAFF. CDR3 nucleotide sequence: TGCGCCAGCAGTGTTGGGCCAGGGCAGATGAACACTGAAGCTTTCTTT.

This clonotype showed up just a few times. V usage is TRBV11-3 and J usage is TRBJ2-7; D uncertain. The germline V gene has CDR1 SGHNT and CDR2 YENEEA. The CDR3 loop spans 14 amino acids. Between the trimmed V and J ends, which lost 5 bases and 1 base, there was a span of 12 bases. CDR3 region: CASSHNGVSYEQYF. The CDR3 DNA reads as TGTGCCAGCAGCCACAACGGAGTTTCCTACGAGCAGTACTTC.

This clonotype has just a few counts. The J gene is TRBJ2-1, the V gene TRBV7-9; TRBD2 might be the D (5 bases). The CDR3 is made up of 15 amino acids. The germline gives CDR1 SEHNR, CDR2 FQNEAQ (reference sequence). Trimming pared 2 bases from V and 7 bases from J, leaving 15 bases between. This CDR3 is CASSLNPSLGNEQFF. The CDR3 region has the DNA TGTGCCAGCAGCTTAAACCCTAGCTTGGGGAATGAGCAGTTCTTC.

The chain combines TRBV5-4 with TRBJ2-7; TRBD1 is a possible D gene (5 bases). Between the trimmed V and J ends, which lost 0 bases and 2 bases, there was a span of 12 bases. The CDR3 has 15 amino acids. The germline CDR1 and CDR2 sequences are SGHNT and YYREEE (reference sequence). CDR3 DNA sequence: TGTGCCAGCAGCTTGGAGGGGATTGGAACCTACGAGCAGTACTTC. This encodes CASSLEGIGTYEQYF.

The CDR3: CASSPLGGELFF. CDR3 bases: TGTGCCAGCAGCCCCTTAGGGGGGGAGCTGTTTTTT. This chain joins TRBV7-9 and TRBJ2-2; D remains unclear. V shed 5 bases and J shed 8 bases, with 9 bases lying between them. From germline, CDR1 is SEHNR and CDR2 FQNEAQ (reference sequence). There are 12 residues in the CDR3.

This chain joins TRBV7-8 and TRBJ1-5; D may be TRBD1 (5 bases). V was cut by 3 bases and J by 0 bases, with 9 bases left in between. The CDR3 consists of 15 residues. CDR1 is SGHVS and CDR2 is FQNEAQ in the germline V gene. The CDR3 bases are TGTGCCAGCAGCTTCGGGACCGTTAGCAATCAGCCCCAGCATTTT. Protein: CASSFGTVSNQPQHF.

At least ten counts were recorded for this clonotype. The chain has TRBV7-8 and TRBJ2-7; D possibly matches TRBD1 or TRBD2 (5 bases each). The V and J ends lost 2 bases and 5 bases respectively, with 16 bases between them. CDR1 and CDR2 (germline): SGHVS, FQNEAQ. This CDR3 spans 15 amino acids. The CDR3 DNA reads as TGTGCCAGCAGCTTACCCGGGACGCTCGCTCACGAGCAGTACTTC. This encodes CASSLPGTLAHEQYF.